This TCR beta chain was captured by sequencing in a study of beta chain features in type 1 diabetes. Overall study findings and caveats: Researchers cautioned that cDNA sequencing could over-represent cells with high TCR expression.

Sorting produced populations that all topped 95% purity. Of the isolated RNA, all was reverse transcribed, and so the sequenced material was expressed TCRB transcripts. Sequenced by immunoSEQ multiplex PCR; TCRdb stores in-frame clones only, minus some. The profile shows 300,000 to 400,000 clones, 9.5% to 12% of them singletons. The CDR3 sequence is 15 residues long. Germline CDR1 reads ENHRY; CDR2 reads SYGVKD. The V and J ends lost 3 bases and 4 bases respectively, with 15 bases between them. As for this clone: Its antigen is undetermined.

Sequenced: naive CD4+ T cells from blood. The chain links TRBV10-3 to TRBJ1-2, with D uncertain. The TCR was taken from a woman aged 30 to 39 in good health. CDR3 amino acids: CAISDAGKDGYGYTF. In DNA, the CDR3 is TGTGCCATCAGTGATGCGGGGAAGGATGGCTATGGCTACACCTTC.